This entry lists 31 T cell receptor beta chains sequenced from one sample in a study of CD8 T cells in Susac syndrome. With random hexamers, 0.5 to 1 ug RNA was reverse transcribed. TCRdb re-called the immunoSEQ multiplex PCR reads through MiXCR, storing one row per CDR3 protein. The sample shows 150,000 to 200,000 distinct CDR3 sequences, around 93% of them seen only once. Sequenced material: CD8+ T cells from PBMCs. Receptors were obtained from a human donor with Susac syndrome.

This clonotype was detected only once. The chain has TRBV7-2 and TRBJ1-2; D is ambiguous. CDR1 SGHTA and CDR2 FQGNSA come from the germline V gene. Trimming cost V 5 bases and J 8 bases, with 9 bases left between them. There are 11 residues in the CDR3. The CDR3 DNA is TGTGCCAGCAGCCAAACAGCGGGCTACACCTTC. Residues: CASSQTAGYTF.

The chain links TRBV5-1 to TRBJ1-1; 7 bases agree with TRBD1. The V gene end was trimmed by 4 bases and the J gene end by 0 bases; junction bases not matched to a gene: 12. The CDR3 is made up of 17 amino acids. Germline V gene sequence: CDR1 SGHRS, CDR2 YFSETQ. Written as DNA, the CDR3 is TGCGCCAGCAGCCACGGGACAGAACCTACTATGAACACTGAAGCTTTCTTT. It is translated as CASSHGTEPTMNTEAFF.

The V gene is TRBV20-1, the J gene TRBJ1-1; D remains unclear. Germline V CDR1 and CDR2: DFQATT, SNEGSKA (reference sequence). Trimming stripped 7 bases from V and 2 bases from J, with 14 bases between. The CDR3 runs to 13 residues. The CDR3 region is CSVRFRDNTEAFF. The CDR3 DNA is TGCAGTGTACGTTTCCGGGATAACACTGAAGCTTTCTTT.

This chain links TRBV12-3 or TRBV12-4 with TRBJ2-1; D call uncertain. V gave up 5 bases and J gave up 9 bases, with 11 bases separating them. This CDR3 region has 12 residues. This chain's CDR3 is CASSPYLGEQFF. CDR3 nucleotides: TGTGCCAGCAGTCCGTATCTCGGTGAGCAGTTCTTC.

This sequence joins TRBV13 and TRBJ2-3; 13 bases match TRBD2. The junction had 2 bases not matched to a gene; V was cut back by 5 bases and J by 3 bases. CDR3 length: 15 residues. CDR1 and CDR2 (germline): PRHDT, FYEKMQ (reference sequence). CDR3 coding DNA: TGTGCCAGCAGCCGGACTAGCGGGAGAACAGATACGCAGTATTTT. This encodes CASSRTSGRTDTQYF.

The genes are TRBV20-1 and TRBJ2-1, with D possibly being TRBD1 (6 bases). V lost 4 bases to trimming and J lost 0 bases, with 13 bases between them. The germline gives CDR1 DFQATT, CDR2 SNEGSKA (reference sequence). The CDR3 sequence is 15 residues long. CDR3 sequence: CSAIKGVSSYNEQFF. The CDR3 bases are TGCAGTGCTATTAAGGGGGTGAGCTCCTACAATGAGCAGTTCTTC.

The chain has TRBV27 and TRBJ2-4; D call uncertain. This CDR3 has 14 residues. V lost 8 bases to trimming and J lost 7 bases, with 18 bases between them. Germline V gene sequence: CDR1 MNHEY, CDR2 SMNVEV (reference sequence). CDR3 DNA: TGTGCCAGCTCAAACACTCCTATGGGGAACATTCAGTACTTC. Translated: CASSNTPMGNIQYF.

V usage is TRBV2 and J usage is TRBJ1-1; a possible D gene is TRBD1 (5 bases). Trimming cost V 0 bases and J 3 bases, with 14 bases left between them. The CDR3 is 16 amino acids. The germline V gene encodes CDR1 SNHLY and CDR2 FYNNEI. The DNA of the CDR3 is TGTGCCAGCAGTGAAGCGCAGGGCGGAGGATACACTGAAGCTTTCTTT. Amino acid sequence: CASSEAQGGGYTEAFF.

The chain has TRBV19 and TRBJ1-1, with a weak D call TRBD1 (5 bases). The V and J ends lost 5 bases and 1 base respectively, with 11 bases between them. CDR1 is LNHDA, CDR2 SQIVND, per germline (reference sequence). The CDR3 has 14 amino acids. The CDR3: CASSGWDGNTEAFF. In DNA form, the CDR3 reads TGTGCCAGTAGTGGATGGGACGGGAACACTGAAGCTTTCTTT.

The gene calls are TRBV2 and TRBJ2-7, with D possibly being TRBD1 (6 bases). V was shortened by 6 bases and J by 4 bases, with 25 bases between the two germline ends. CDR1 is SNHLY and CDR2 is FYNNEI in the germline V gene. This CDR3 comprises 17 residues. The CDR3 DNA sequence: TGTGCCAGCAGCGAAAGGACAGCTGGGTTCCCCTTATACGAGCAGTACTTC. Translated, it gives CASSERTAGFPLYEQYF.

CDR3 protein: CASANGPYNEQFF. The DNA for the CDR3 is TGTGCCAGCGCCAACGGTCCCTACAATGAGCAGTTCTTC. The rearrangement links TRBV12-3 or TRBV12-4 to TRBJ2-1; no reliable D call. This CDR3 contains 13 residues. The V gene lost 8 bases and the J gene lost 2 bases, with 10 bases spanning the gap.

The chain couples TRBV20-1 to TRBJ2-5; possible D gene TRBD1, 6 bases. The ends were cut back, 8 bases at V and 3 bases at J, with 25 bases in the middle. This CDR3 has 16 residues. Germline CDR1 is DFQATT and CDR2 is SNEGSKA (reference sequence). The chain's CDR3 is CSPPEPGQSDKETQYF. The DNA of the CDR3 is TGCAGTCCCCCCGAACCCGGACAGAGTGATAAAGAGACCCAGTACTTC.

The chain uses TRBV28 and TRBJ2-5; a possible D gene is TRBD2 (5 bases). With 7 bases removed from V and 4 bases from J, the gap between germline ends came to 16 bases. The CDR3 contains 14 residues. Germline V gene lookup returns CDR1 MDHEN and CDR2 SYDVKM. The CDR3 region has the DNA TGTGCCAGCACTACGGGGAGATCACGAGAGACCCAGTACTTC. It encodes CASTTGRSRETQYF.

V is TRBV5-1 and J is TRBJ2-1; 13 nucleotides line up with TRBD2. J gave up 6 bases and V 4 bases, and 10 bases lay outside the gene matches. The CDR3 is 17 residues long. Germline loops: CDR1 SGHRS, CDR2 YFSETQ. CDR3 DNA sequence: TGCGCCAGCAGCGCGACCTCGGGACTAGCGGGATCCAATGAGCAGTTCTTC. This sequence encodes CASSATSGLAGSNEQFF.

The chain uses TRBV27 and TRBJ1-1; 7 nucleotides match TRBD1. The CDR3 is 12 amino acids. The V and J ends lost 5 bases and 7 bases, in that order; junction bases with no gene match: 4. Germline V gives CDR1 MNHEY, CDR2 SMNVEV (reference sequence). CDR3 sequence reads: CASSTGAREAFF. CDR3 nucleotides: TGTGCCAGCAGTACAGGGGCTCGTGAAGCTTTCTTT.

The J gene is TRBJ2-7, the V gene TRBV7-9; no reliable D call. The V end lost 5 bases, the J end lost 3 bases, and 8 bases lay between the germline ends. Looked up from germline, CDR1 is SEHNR and CDR2 is FQNEAQ (reference sequence). This CDR3 is 12 amino acids long. CDR3 sequence: CASSPDRYEQYF. The DNA for the CDR3 is TGTGCCAGCAGCCCGGACCGCTACGAGCAGTACTTC. The full variable domain, completed using reference TRBV7-9 and TRBJ2-7, is DTGVSQNPRHKITKRGQNVTFRCDPISEHNRLYWYRQTLGQGPEFLTYFQNEAQLEKSRLLSDRFSAERPKGSFSTLEIQRTEQGDSAMYLCASSPDRYEQYFGPGTRLTVT.

The J gene is TRBJ2-1, the V gene TRBV9, with 8 bases aligning to TRBD1. J gave up 7 bases and V 3 bases, and 12 bases lay outside the gene matches. The germline CDR1 and CDR2 sequences are SGDLS and YYNGEE. This CDR3 has 16 amino acids. The CDR3 spells CASSAASGGTRNEQFF. The CDR3 DNA is TGTGCCAGCAGCGCCGCCTCAGGGGGCACAAGAAATGAGCAGTTCTTC.

This clonotype was detected once. The chain uses TRBV30 and TRBJ2-7, with a possible D match to TRBD1 (5 bases). Trimming removed 4 bases at V and 1 base at J, with 11 bases between. Per germline, CDR1 GTSNPN and CDR2 SVGIG (reference sequence). The CDR3 spans 13 residues. Here the CDR3 DNA reads TGTGCCTGGAACCCAGGGCATTCCTACGAGCAGTACTTC. Translated, it gives CAWNPGHSYEQYF.

The V gene is TRBV30, the J gene TRBJ2-1; no reliable D call. The CDR3 loop spans 12 amino acids. V lost 0 bases and J lost 6, with 6 bases in between. Germline V lookup: CDR1 GTSNPN, CDR2 SVGIG (reference sequence). CDR3 DNA: TGTGCCTGGAGTGTACAGTCCAATGAGCAGTTCTTC. Amino acids: CAWSVQSNEQFF.

V usage is TRBV7-3 and J usage is TRBJ2-1; 8 bases are shared with TRBD2. The CDR3 spans 12 residues. CDR1 and CDR2 (germline): SGHTA, FQGTGA. V gave up 5 bases and J gave up 8 bases; unmatched junction bases: 2. DNA for the CDR3: TGTGCCAGCAGCCAGACTAGCGATGAGCAGTTCTTC. This codes for CASSQTSDEQFF.

This clonotype is a singleton in its sample. The gene calls are TRBV3-1 and TRBJ2-1; 9 bases are shared with TRBD1. Germline lookup yields CDR1 LGHDT and CDR2 YNNKEL (reference sequence). This CDR3 has 15 amino acids. The trim removed 8 bases at V and 6 bases at J, leaving 11 bases unmatched. The CDR3 coding sequence is TGTGCCAGCGGGGTCACAGGGGGCACTGGCAATGAGCAGTTCTTC. It encodes CASGVTGGTGNEQFF.

V usage is TRBV4-1 and J usage is TRBJ2-1, with D possibly TRBD2 on 5 matching bases. V shed 3 bases and J shed 8 bases, with 20 bases lying between them. Per the germline V gene, CDR1 is MGHRA and CDR2 is YSYEKL. The length of the CDR3 is 16 residues. CDR3 residues: CASSQTLLPLGDEQFF. CDR3 in DNA: TGCGCCAGCAGCCAGACCCTCTTACCCCTCGGGGATGAGCAGTTCTTC.

The chain's CDR3 is CASSLDLGPYEQYF. As DNA, the CDR3 is TGCGCCAGCAGCTTGGATCTGGGCCCCTACGAGCAGTACTTC. V usage is TRBV5-1 and J usage is TRBJ2-7; D unresolved. This CDR3 has 14 residues. Trimming cost V 0 bases and J 2 bases, with 9 bases left between them. The germline V gene has CDR1 SGHRS and CDR2 YFSETQ.

The chain carries TRBV11-2 and TRBJ1-2; 9 bases line up with TRBD1. CDR1 SGHAT and CDR2 FQNNGV come from the germline V gene. The V and J ends lost 7 bases and 4 bases, in that order; junction bases with no gene match: 7. This CDR3 comprises 14 residues. CDR3 in amino acids: CASTVTGGSYGYTF. The CDR3 nucleotides read TGTGCCAGCACCGTGACAGGGGGTTCCTATGGCTACACCTTC.

The gene calls are TRBV9 and TRBJ1-2; D is undetermined. Trimming removed 0 bases at V and 1 base at J, with 7 bases between. The CDR3 covers 14 residues. The V gene's germline CDR1 is SGDLS and CDR2 YYNGEE. CDR3 coding DNA: TGTGCCAGCAGCGTAGCTGACAATAACTATGGCTACACCTTC. It is translated as CASSVADNNYGYTF.

Regarding this clonotype: Relative to the germline gene, one junction end is altered; a read error may explain this. The chain uses TRBV27 and TRBJ2-7; 8 positions match TRBD1. The germline V gene encodes CDR1 MNHEY and CDR2 SMNVEV (reference sequence). The CDR3 covers 17 residues. CDR3 DNA sequence: TGTGCCAGCAGCTTATACGGGTTCGGGACAGGCAATTACGAGCAGTACTTC. Amino acid sequence: CASSLYGFGTGNYEQYF.

A note on this clonotype: A read error may account for a junction end that differs from germline. This chain links TRBV5-1 with TRBJ2-3; 13 nucleotides line up with TRBD2. Germline loops: CDR1 SGHRS, CDR2 YFSETQ. The CDR3 has 14 amino acids. DNA of the CDR3: TGCGCCAACAGCTTGAAAGGACTAGCGGGGGAGCAGTATTTT. Protein product: CANSLKGLAGEQYF.

The V call is TRBV9, the J call TRBJ2-1, with 9 bases fitting TRBD2. Germline V lookup: CDR1 SGDLS, CDR2 YYNGEE. CDR3 length: 16 amino acids. Trimming cost V 4 bases and J 6 bases; bases outside gene matches: 11. CDR3: CASSLRVAGAFNEQFF. The CDR3 region has the DNA TGTGCCAGCAGCCTCAGGGTAGCGGGGGCTTTCAATGAGCAGTTCTTC.

This clonotype was picked up one time. CDR3 residues: CATSRVSREQFF. The CDR3 DNA reads as TGTGCCACCAGCAGGGTCTCCCGTGAGCAGTTCTTC. The J gene is TRBJ2-1, the V gene TRBV15; D is unresolved. CDR1 and CDR2 from the germline V gene are LNHNV and YYDKDF (reference sequence). Trimming shortened V by 3 bases and J by 9 bases, and 9 bases separated the two germline ends. The CDR3 is 12 residues long.

V is TRBV3-1 and J is TRBJ2-1; D might be TRBD2 (7 bases). This CDR3 comprises 15 residues. Germline-derived CDR1 and CDR2 are LGHDT and YNNKEL (reference sequence). Trimming took off 4 bases at V and 5 bases at J, with 15 bases between the two ends. CDR3 bases: TGTGCCAGCAGCCGAGGGGGGGCTGGCCACAATGAGCAGTTCTTC. Its protein is CASSRGGAGHNEQFF.

The chain is built from TRBV30 and TRBJ2-2, with 15 bases fitting TRBD2. Trimming at V came to 7 bases and at J to 2 bases, leaving 8 bases not matched to a gene. Germline V lookup: CDR1 GTSNPN, CDR2 SVGIG (reference sequence). The CDR3 has 17 amino acids. In nucleotides, the CDR3 is TGTGCCTTTTCCGGGACTAGCGGGGGGCTTAACACCGGGGAGCTGTTTTTT. Its protein is CAFSGTSGGLNTGELFF.